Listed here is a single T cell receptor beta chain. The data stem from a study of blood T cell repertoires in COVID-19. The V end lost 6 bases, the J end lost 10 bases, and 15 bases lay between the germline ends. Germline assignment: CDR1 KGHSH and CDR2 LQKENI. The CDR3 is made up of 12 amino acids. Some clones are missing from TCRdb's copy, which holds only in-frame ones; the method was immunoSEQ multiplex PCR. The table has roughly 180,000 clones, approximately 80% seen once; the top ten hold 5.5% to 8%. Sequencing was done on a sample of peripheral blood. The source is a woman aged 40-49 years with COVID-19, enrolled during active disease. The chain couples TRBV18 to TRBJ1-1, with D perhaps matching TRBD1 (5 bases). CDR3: CASSGQGYGAFF. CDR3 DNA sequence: TGTGCCAGCTCTGGGCAGGGCTACGGAGCTTTCTTT.